Listed below are T cell receptor beta chains from one sample, sequenced in a study of cytomegalovirus exposure and HLA in healthy donors. Clones were sequenced by immunoSEQ multiplex PCR, and TCRdb holds only the in-frame ones, with some missing. The sample records roughly 60,000 clones, approximately 80% being singletons. Sequences were obtained from PBMCs. These receptors all stem from a woman between 40 and 55 years old in good health and CMV-seropositive. Both conserved end residues are part of each CDR3. The D gene is left open where the match is weak. Rows give clone size only sometimes, using once, few, many, or a class for an expanded clone.

>-|-|TRBV7-9|TRBJ2-3
TGTGCCAGCAGCCCCCGGTGGGGGGACACAGATACGCAGTATTTT
CASSPRWGDTDTQYF
>-|once|TRBV5-4|TRBJ2-3
TGTGCCAGCAGTTCCGAAGGGAGAGCAGATACGCAGTATTTT
CASSSEGRADTQYF
>TRBD1|once|TRBV5-1|TRBJ2-3
TGCGCCAGTGGGACAGGGGGGCCAGATACGCAGTATTTT
CASGTGGPDTQYF
>-|few|TRBV27|TRBJ2-7
TGTGCCAGCAGTGGCGGAGGACGACCCGAGCAGTACTTC
CASSGGGRPEQYF
>TRBD2|few|TRBV6-4|TRBJ2-1
TGTGCCAGCAGTGACGAGAGCGGGGGGGAGTACAATGAGCAGTTCTTC
CASSDESGGEYNEQFF
>-|-|TRBV12-5|TRBJ1-5
TGTGCTAGTGGTTTGGGAGGTTCGTTAAGTCAGCCCCAGCATTTT
CASGLGGSLSQPQHF
>TRBD1|-|TRBV7-9|TRBJ1-1
TGTGCCAGCAGCTTAGGGGGACAGGTGGGAGCTTTCTTT
CASSLGGQVGAFF
>-|-|TRBV5-4|TRBJ2-2
TGTGCCAGCAGCACTGAGGTATATACCGGGGAGCTGTTTTTT
CASSTEVYTGELFF
>-|once|TRBV5-5|TRBJ1-6
TGTGCCAGCAGCTGGCGGCATTCCAACTCCTATAATTCACCCCTCCACTTT
CASSWRHSNSYNSPLHF
>-|few|TRBV30|TRBJ1-6
TGTGCCTGGAGTGCTGACAGAAAAAATTCACCCCTCCACTTT
CAWSADRKNSPLHF
>TRBD2|-|TRBV19|TRBJ2-1
TGTGCCAGTAGTATAGATTCAGGGACTAGGAATGAGCAGTTCTTC
CASSIDSGTRNEQFF